This TCR beta chain was recorded in a study of metastatic and nonmetastatic thyroid tumors. Thyroid surgery had not been preceded by any treatment in any patient. This CDR3 is 13 amino acids long. Trimming pared 5 bases from V and 5 bases from J, leaving 11 bases between. The germline gives CDR1 SGHRS, CDR2 YFSETQ. TCRdb reassembled clones from the PCR reads with MiXCR. The sample holds 20,000 to 25,000 clones, 22% seen once. V usage is TRBV5-1 and J usage is TRBJ1-5, with D possibly TRBD1 on 5 matching bases. The clonotype originates from a female donor with papillary thyroid cancer or a benign thyroid nodule (not recorded which). Some clones in this sample may be carry-over from other donors' samples. The material sequenced was tumor tissue. CDR3 protein: CASSSGGDQPQHF. The CDR3 DNA is TGCGCCAGCAGTTCTGGAGGGGATCAGCCCCAGCATTTT. The full variable domain, its missing parts supplied by reference TRBV5-1 and TRBJ1-5, is KAGVTQTPRYLIKTRGQQVTLSCSPISGHRSVSWYQQTPGQGLQFLFEYFSETQRNKGNFPGRFSGRQFSNSRSEMNVSTLELGDSALYLCASSSGGDQPQHFGDGTRLSIL.